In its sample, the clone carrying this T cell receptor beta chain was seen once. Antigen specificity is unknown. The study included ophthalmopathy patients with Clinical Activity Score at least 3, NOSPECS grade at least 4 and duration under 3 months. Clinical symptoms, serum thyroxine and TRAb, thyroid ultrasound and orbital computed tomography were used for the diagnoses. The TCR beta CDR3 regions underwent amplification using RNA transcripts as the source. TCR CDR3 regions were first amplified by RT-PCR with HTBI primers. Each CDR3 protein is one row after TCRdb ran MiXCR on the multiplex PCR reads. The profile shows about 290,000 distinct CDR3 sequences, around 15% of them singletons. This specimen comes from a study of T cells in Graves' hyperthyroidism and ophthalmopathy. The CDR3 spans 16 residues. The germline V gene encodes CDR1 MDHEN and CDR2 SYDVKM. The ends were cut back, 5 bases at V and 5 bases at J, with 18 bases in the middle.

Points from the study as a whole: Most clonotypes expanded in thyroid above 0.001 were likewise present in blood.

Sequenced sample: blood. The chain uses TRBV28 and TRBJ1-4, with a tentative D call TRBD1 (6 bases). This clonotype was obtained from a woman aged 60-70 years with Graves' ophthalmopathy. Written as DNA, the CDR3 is TGTGCCAGCAGTCCCCTGCTGGGGGGGGGCAATGAAAAACTGTTTTTT. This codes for CASSPLLGGGNEKLFF. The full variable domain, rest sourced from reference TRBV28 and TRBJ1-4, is DVKVTQSSRYLVKRTGEKVFLECVQDMDHENMFWYRQDPGLGLRLIYFSYDVKMKEKGDIPEGYSVSREKKERFSLILESASTNQTSMYLCASSPLLGGGNEKLFFGSGTQLSVL.